The 17 T cell receptor beta chains given below trace back to one sample, sequenced in a study of T cells after somatic rescue of genetic block. Method: immunoSEQ multiplex PCR; TCRdb's copy keeps in-frame clones and lacks some. The repertoire holds tens of thousands of clones, with 70% to 90% as singletons. The sample was peripheral blood mononuclear cells (PBMCs). These receptor sequences come from a woman aged 18-29 years.

The chain uses TRBV4-2 and TRBJ2-7, with 9 bases identical to TRBD2. Germline V gene lookup returns CDR1 LGHNA and CDR2 YNFKEQ. This CDR3 is 16 amino acids long. After removal of 1 base from V and 1 base from J, the junction contained 5 bases not matched to a gene. The CDR3 loop is CASSQGELAGSYEQYF. The CDR3 nucleotides read TGTGCCAGCAGCCAAGGGGAACTAGCGGGTTCCTACGAGCAGTACTTC.

The chain couples TRBV5-6 to TRBJ2-5; TRBD1 matches at 12 bases. Germline V CDR1 and CDR2: SGHDT, YYEEEE. Trimming cost V 4 bases and J 7 bases; bases outside gene matches: 5. This CDR3 has 14 amino acids. The DNA of the CDR3 is TGTGCCAGCAGCCGGGACAGGGGGCAGGGGACCCAGTACTTC. It encodes CASSRDRGQGTQYF.

This chain's CDR3 is CASSLGTEAFF. The CDR3, as DNA: TGCGCCAGCAGTCTTGGGACGGAAGCTTTCTTT. This sequence joins TRBV4-3 and TRBJ1-1; TRBD1 is a possible D gene (5 bases). The CDR3 contains 11 residues. V lost 6 bases and J lost 8, with 10 bases in between. Germline V gene data show CDR1 as LGHNA and CDR2 as YSLEER.

This clone turned up a few times. The V call is TRBV7-2, the J call TRBJ1-1; 7 nucleotides match TRBD1. The V segment lost 5 bases and the J segment 2 bases; nucleotides outside the gene matches: 8. The CDR3 is made up of 15 amino acids. Germline lookup yields CDR1 SGHTA and CDR2 FQGNSA. CDR3: CASSPRTGVNTEAFF. CDR3 DNA: TGTGCCAGCAGCCCCCGGACAGGAGTTAACACTGAAGCTTTCTTT.

On this clone: Compared with germline, one end of the junction differs, possibly owing to a read error. J is TRBJ1-1 and V is TRBV25-1; D is unclear. There are 14 residues in the CDR3. Germline V gives CDR1 MGHDK, CDR2 SYGVNS. In DNA, the CDR3 is TGTGCCAGCAGTGAATACCCGGAGGGCACTGAAGCTCTCTTT. It encodes CASSEYPEGTEALF.

The chain recombines TRBV19 with TRBJ2-2; maybe TRBD1 (6 bases). This CDR3 comprises 12 residues. Germline CDR1 is LNHDA and CDR2 is SQIVND (reference sequence). The V and J ends lost 8 bases and 6 bases respectively, with 10 bases between them. CDR3 DNA: TGTGCCAGTCGAACAGGGCCCGGGGAGCTGTTTTTT. Its translation: CASRTGPGELFF.

The chain joins TRBV2 to TRBJ2-3; D is unclear. The germline CDR1 and CDR2 sequences are SNHLY and FYNNEI. V lost 1 base, J lost 3 bases, and 14 bases lay in between. CDR3 size: 16 residues. Here the CDR3 reads CASSEGPGLLTDTQYF. CDR3 DNA: TGTGCCAGCAGTGAAGGCCCAGGCCTTCTGACAGATACGCAGTATTTT.

Only a few counts were recorded for this clone. The chain combines TRBV11-2 with TRBJ1-6; D is unclear. V was trimmed by 3 bases and J by 5 bases, leaving 5 bases between them. The germline CDR1 and CDR2 sequences are SGHAT and FQNNGV. CDR3 length: 13 residues. As DNA, the CDR3 is TGTGCCAGCAGCTTTGGGGATAATTCACCCCTCCACTTT. Encoded protein: CASSFGDNSPLHF. Full variable domain (missing parts from reference TRBV11-2 and TRBJ1-6): EAGVAQSPRYKIIEKRQSVAFWCNPISGHATLYWYQQILGQGPKLLIQFQNNGVVDDSQLPKDRFSAERLKGVDSTLKIQPAKLEDSAVYLCASSFGDNSPLHFGNGTRLTVT.

The gene calls are TRBV15 and TRBJ1-5; D is uncertain. The V and J ends lost 0 bases and 11 bases respectively, with 20 bases between them. This CDR3 has 16 residues. Germline-derived CDR1 and CDR2 are LNHNV and YYDKDF (reference sequence). The CDR3 is CATSRDTWAANPAQHF. The CDR3 DNA follows: TGTGCCACCAGCAGAGATACGTGGGCAGCCAATCCAGCCCAGCATTTT. Together with reference TRBV15 and TRBJ1-5, the CDR3 gives the full variable domain: DAMVIQNPRYQVTQFGKPVTLSCSQTLNHNVMYWYQQKSSQAPKLLFHYYDKDFNNEADTPDNFQSRRPNTSFCFLDIRSPGLGDTAMYLCATSRDTWAANPAQHFGDGTRLSIL.

The rearrangement uses TRBV28 and TRBJ2-7, with TRBD2 as a possible D gene (5 bases). This CDR3 is built from 16 residues. The V gene lost 8 bases and the J gene lost 2 bases, with 22 bases spanning the gap. Germline-derived CDR1 and CDR2 are MDHEN and SYDVKM. CDR3 in amino acids: CASFPGGPGDTYEQYF. CDR3 nucleotide sequence: TGTGCCAGCTTCCCGGGCGGGCCCGGCGACACCTACGAGCAGTACTTC.

The chain has TRBV18 and TRBJ2-2; D not resolved. The germline V gene has CDR1 KGHSH and CDR2 LQKENI. The CDR3 is 14 residues long. V shed 0 bases and J shed 4 bases, with 6 bases lying between them. CDR3 sequence (DNA): TGTGCCAGCTCACCACCGTCTACCACCGGGGAGCTGTTTTTT. Protein sequence: CASSPPSTTGELFF.

The chain recombines TRBV5-4 with TRBJ2-2; 13 positions match TRBD2. The CDR3 runs 17 residues. Trimming removed 3 bases from V and 7 bases from J; junction bases left unmatched: 9. Germline lookup yields CDR1 SGHNT and CDR2 YYREEE (reference sequence). The CDR3 spells CASSWGLAGSPGGELFF. CDR3 coding DNA: TGTGCCAGCAGCTGGGGACTAGCGGGGTCCCCGGGCGGGGAGCTGTTTTTT. The whole variable domain, remainder taken from reference TRBV5-4 and TRBJ2-2, is ETGVTQSPTHLIKTRGQQVTLRCSSQSGHNTVSWYQQALGQGPQFIFQYYREEENGRGNFPPRFSGLQFPNYSSELNVNALELDDSALYLCASSWGLAGSPGGELFFGEGSRLTVL.

CDR3 region: CASSLEVAIANTEAFF. The CDR3 bases are TGTGCCAGCAGCTTAGAAGTGGCCATAGCGAACACTGAAGCTTTCTTT. V is TRBV11-2 and J is TRBJ1-1; D call uncertain. V lost 0 bases and J 1 base, leaving 12 bases between the germline ends. CDR3 size: 16 residues. Germline V gene lookup returns CDR1 SGHAT and CDR2 FQNNGV.

CDR3 sequence: CASSVEGSFTDTQYF. CDR3 coding DNA: TGTGCCAGCAGCGTAGAAGGTAGTTTCACAGATACGCAGTATTTT. The chain employs TRBV9 and TRBJ2-3; no clear D gene. V was pared by 0 bases and J by 2 bases, with 10 bases between. The CDR3 loop spans 15 amino acids. CDR1 is SGDLS, CDR2 YYNGEE, per germline.

V gene TRBV4-1 combines with J gene TRBJ2-7; either TRBD1 or TRBD2 may fit D (5 bases each). V gave up 3 bases and J gave up 7 bases, with 16 bases separating them. The length of the CDR3 is 14 residues. The V gene's germline CDR1 is MGHRA and CDR2 YSYEKL. CDR3 sequence (DNA): TGCGCCAGCAGCCACGGGATGGGGGTACCAGAGCAGTACTTC. Translated, it gives CASSHGMGVPEQYF.

V gene TRBV6-5 combines with J gene TRBJ1-2; TRBD1 matches at 7 bases. Germline trimming cut 2 bases from V and 7 bases from J; bases unmatched to any gene: 7. Germline CDR1 reads MNHEY; CDR2 reads SVGAGI. The CDR3 length is 14 residues. The CDR3 coding sequence is TGTGCCAGCAGTTACGACAACAGGGGATCTGGCTACACCTTC. Translation gives CASSYDNRGSGYTF.

The chain couples TRBV28 to TRBJ2-2; 8 bases are a match to TRBD1. Trimming at V came to 4 bases and at J to 6 bases, leaving 7 bases not matched to a gene. This CDR3 contains 15 residues. Germline-derived CDR1 and CDR2 are MDHEN and SYDVKM. For the CDR3, the DNA is TGTGCCAGCAGTTCTCCGGGACAGGCGGCCGGGGAGCTGTTTTTT. This gives the protein CASSSPGQAAGELFF.